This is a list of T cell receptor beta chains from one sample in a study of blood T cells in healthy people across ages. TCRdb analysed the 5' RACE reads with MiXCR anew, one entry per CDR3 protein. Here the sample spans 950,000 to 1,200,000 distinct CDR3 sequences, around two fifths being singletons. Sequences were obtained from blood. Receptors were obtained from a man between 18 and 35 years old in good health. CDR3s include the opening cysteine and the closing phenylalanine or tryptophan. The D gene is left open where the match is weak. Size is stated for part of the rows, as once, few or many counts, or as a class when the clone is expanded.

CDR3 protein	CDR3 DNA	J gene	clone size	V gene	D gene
CASSLEQGQGFHTEAFF	TGCGCCAGCAGCTTGGAGCAGGGGCAGGGATTCCACACTGAAGCTTTCTTT	TRBJ1-1	.	TRBV5-1	.
CASSLQGSTQYF	TGTGCCAGCAGTTTACAGGGTTCTACGCAGTATTTT	TRBJ2-3	few	TRBV28	.
CASLTRGPGYTF	TGTGCCAGCCTAACTAGGGGGCCTGGCTACACCTTC	TRBJ1-2	once	TRBV2	TRBD1
CAISPGDSNQPQHF	TGTGCCATCAGCCCAGGTGACAGCAATCAGCCCCAGCATTTT	TRBJ1-5	few	TRBV9	.
CASSQRSKRAGTGGYGYTF	TGTGCCAGCAGCCAACGATCAAAGCGCGCCGGGACAGGGGGATATGGCTACACCTTC	TRBJ1-2	.	TRBV7-2	TRBD1
CSTGNIEGNSGNEQFF	TGCAGTACTGGCAATATCGAAGGGAACAGTGGCAATGAGCAGTTCTTC	TRBJ2-1	.	TRBV20-1	.
CSARDQDRRYGYTF	TGCAGTGCTAGAGATCAGGACAGGCGCTATGGCTACACCTTC	TRBJ1-2	.	TRBV20-1	TRBD1
CASSPRGPLPNSNQPQHF	TGTGCCAGCAGTCCCAGGGGGCCATTACCTAATAGCAATCAGCCCCAGCATTTT	TRBJ1-5	many	TRBV28	TRBD1
CASSFEVAKNIQYF	TGTGCCAGCAGTTTTGAGGTGGCGAAAAACATTCAGTACTTC	TRBJ2-4	.	TRBV12-3/TRBV12-4	.
CASSQARWETQFF	TGCGCCAGCAGCCAAGCTAGGTGGGAGACCCAGTTCTTC	TRBJ2-1	.	TRBV4-3	.
CASSSGGQNYGYTF	TGTGCCAGCTCTTCGGGGGGACAGAACTATGGCTACACCTTC	TRBJ1-2	.	TRBV27	TRBD1
CASSDVSYGYTF	TGTGCCAGCAGTGACGTCAGCTATGGCTACACCTTC	TRBJ1-2	.	TRBV6-4	.
CASSLSTGVTGELFF	TGTGCCAGCAGTTTATCGACGGGTGTCACCGGGGAGCTGTTTTTT	TRBJ2-2	.	TRBV27	.
CASSYDFQGLNTEAFF	TGTGCCAGCAGTTACGATTTTCAGGGGCTGAACACTGAAGCTTTCTTT	TRBJ1-1	.	TRBV6-5	.
CASKESNQPQHF	TGTGCCAGCAAGGAGAGCAATCAGCCCCAGCATTTT	TRBJ1-5	.	TRBV6-2/TRBV6-3	.
CASSQGTGGGNTIYF	TGTGCCAGCAGCCAAGGGACGGGAGGGGGAAACACCATATATTTT	TRBJ1-3	.	TRBV4-2	.
CASSSRSDSPLHF	TGTGCCAGCAGCTCTCGGTCCGATTCACCCCTCCACTTT	TRBJ1-6	.	TRBV9	.
CASSTTDRLWNEQFF	TGCGCCAGCAGTACCACGGACAGGCTTTGGAATGAGCAGTTCTTC	TRBJ2-1	.	TRBV5-1	TRBD1
CSALRGQALYSNQPQHF	TGCAGTGCTCTGAGGGGACAGGCCCTCTATAGCAATCAGCCCCAGCATTTT	TRBJ1-5	few	TRBV20-1	TRBD1
CASSDLTFNEKLFF	TGTGCCAGCAGTGATCTAACTTTTAATGAAAAACTGTTTTTT	TRBJ1-4	.	TRBV2	.
CASSWGTGVPYNEQYF	TGTGCCAGCAGTTGGGGAACGGGGGTTCCCTACAATGAGCAGTACTTC	TRBJ2-5	.	TRBV12-3/TRBV12-4	.
CASSQDWDSAYEQYF	TGTGCCAGCAGCCAAGATTGGGACAGTGCCTACGAGCAGTACTTC	TRBJ2-7	few	TRBV14	TRBD1
CSASDTRERTEAFF	TGCAGTGCTAGTGACACACGGGAGAGGACTGAAGCTTTCTTT	TRBJ1-1	.	TRBV20-1	.
CASSQDRSRGAEGYTF	TGCGCCAGCAGCCAAGATAGGTCGCGGGGGGCGGAAGGCTACACCTTC	TRBJ1-2	.	TRBV4-3	.
CASRQPQGRWRDYGYTF	TGTGCCAGCAGGCAGCCTCAGGGGCGATGGAGGGACTATGGCTACACCTTC	TRBJ1-2	.	TRBV5-6	.
CASSGMGQGRDNEQFF	TGTGCCAGCAGCGGAATGGGACAGGGGAGGGACAATGAGCAGTTCTTC	TRBJ2-1	few	TRBV9	TRBD1
CSASPWGRGRDNEQFF	TGCAGTGCTAGCCCGTGGGGGAGAGGTCGCGACAATGAGCAGTTCTTC	TRBJ2-1	.	TRBV20-1	.
CATSRDGHFPGQVLLAGSDNEQFF	TGTGCCACCAGCAGAGATGGCCATTTTCCGGGACAGGTTCTTCTAGCGGGGTCCGACAATGAGCAGTTCTTC	TRBJ2-1	.	TRBV15	.
CASSRQGDWNIQYF	TGTGCCAGCAGCAGACAGGGGGATTGGAACATTCAGTACTTC	TRBJ2-4	few	TRBV27	TRBD1
CASSLGEANSPHHF	TGTGCCAGCAGTCTGGGGGAAGCGAATTCACCCCACCACTTT	TRBJ1-6	.	TRBV27	.
CASSVTESYGYTF	TGTGCCAGCAGTGTCACAGAAAGCTATGGCTACACCTTC	TRBJ1-2	.	TRBV6-1	.
CASSRGTGGFISNQPQHF	TGCGCCAGCAGCCGGGGGACAGGGGGCTTTATTAGCAATCAGCCCCAGCATTTT	TRBJ1-5	.	TRBV5-1	TRBD1
CASSYAGQGKDTQYF	TGTGCCAGCAGTTATGCGGGACAGGGTAAAGATACGCAGTATTTT	TRBJ2-3	.	TRBV6-5	TRBD1
CAISEKTDLLRYGYTF	TGTGCCATCAGTGAGAAGACAGATTTACTGAGATATGGCTACACCTTC	TRBJ1-2	.	TRBV10-3	.
CASSPQANNFGKNIQYF	TGTGCCAGCAGCCCGCAAGCGAATAACTTTGGCAAAAACATTCAGTACTTC	TRBJ2-4	many	TRBV4-2	.
CASRTNGALTDTQYF	TGTGCCAGCAGAACCAATGGGGCCCTCACAGATACGCAGTATTTT	TRBJ2-3	.	TRBV6-5	.
CASRDLTGQPQHF	TGTGCCAGCAGGGATCTCACAGGTCAGCCCCAGCATTTT	TRBJ1-5	.	TRBV12-3/TRBV12-4	.
CASSLVASGPTGELFF	TGTGCCAGCAGCTTAGTGGCTAGCGGACCTACCGGGGAGCTGTTTTTT	TRBJ2-2	.	TRBV7-9	TRBD2
CASSQPGQSLNTEAFF	TGCGCCAGCAGCCAACCGGGACAGAGCCTGAACACTGAAGCTTTCTTT	TRBJ1-1	.	TRBV4-1	TRBD1
CSGGGGQGGNEQFF	TGCAGTGGGGGCGGTGGGCAGGGGGGAAATGAGCAGTTCTTC	TRBJ2-1	few	TRBV20-1	.
CASSLGTDPYNEQYF	TGTGCCAGCAGCCTGGGGACAGACCCTTACAATGAGCAGTACTTC	TRBJ2-4	.	TRBV5-4	TRBD1
CSARDPNTGQSTEAFF	TGCAGTGCTAGAGACCCCAATACGGGACAGAGCACTGAAGCTTTCTTT	TRBJ1-1	.	TRBV20-1	TRBD1
CASKSGGFTGELFF	TGTGCCAGCAAATCGGGGGGGTTCACCGGGGAGCTGTTTTTT	TRBJ2-2	few	TRBV12-3/TRBV12-4	TRBD2
CAWSVMDRAYYGYTF	TGTGCCTGGAGTGTAATGGACAGGGCCTACTATGGCTACACCTTC	TRBJ1-2	.	TRBV30	TRBD1